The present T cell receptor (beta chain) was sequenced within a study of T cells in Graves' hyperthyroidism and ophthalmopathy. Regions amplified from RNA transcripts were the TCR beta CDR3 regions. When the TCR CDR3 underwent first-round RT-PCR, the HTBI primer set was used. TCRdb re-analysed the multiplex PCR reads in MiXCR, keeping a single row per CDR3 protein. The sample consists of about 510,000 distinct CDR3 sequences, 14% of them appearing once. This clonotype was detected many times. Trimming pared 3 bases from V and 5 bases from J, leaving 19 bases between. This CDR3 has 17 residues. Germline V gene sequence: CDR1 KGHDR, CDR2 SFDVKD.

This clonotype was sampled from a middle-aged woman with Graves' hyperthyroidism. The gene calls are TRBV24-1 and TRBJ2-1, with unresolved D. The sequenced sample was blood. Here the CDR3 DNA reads TGTGCCACCAGTGATCGTGACTGGCCCGCACTAAACAATGAGCAGTTCTTC. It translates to CATSDRDWPALNNEQFF.